This T cell receptor (beta chain) was identified in a study of CD8 T cells in ankylosing spondylitis (dated by TCRdb to about 2017). At the level of the whole study: The study profiled T cell receptor beta repertoires in healthy donors and ankylosing spondylitis patients to find disease-linked TCR variants. The full study cohort comprised about 23 ankylosing spondylitis patients and 110 or so healthy donors. Samples of peripheral blood were taken, and for ankylosing spondylitis patients, synovial fluid was collected as well.

The instrument given in TCRdb is Illumina HiSeq 2500. TCR beta libraries were prepared by quantitative 5'-RACE with molecular barcodes. On the authors' methods: To identify disease-linked TCR variants, a new computational method was used, one built on a probabilistic model of VDJ rearrangement. TCRdb's own reprocessing of the public reads used fastp at Q25 and MiXCR and kept productive beta chains. Each entry is one CDR3 protein sequence, shown with its most common DNA and genes. What appears here as the V and J calls and clone size reflects TCRdb's work, not the paper's. This sample is represented by hundreds of thousands of distinct CDR3 sequences; 20% of them were singletons. Over 10% of the sample goes to the ten largest clones. There are a few counts of this clonotype. The antigen it binds to is not known. No qualities accompany the bases; no much larger clone lies one base away. Study-level results and caveats: A TCR beta motif made up of fewer than 10 highly homologous amino acid variants appeared to be characteristic of blood from ankylosing spondylitis patients. The disease-linked clones showed a CD8+ phenotype and occurred at relatively low frequencies in peripheral blood. The disease-linked clones were reported to be significantly enriched in matched synovial fluid samples from ankylosing spondylitis patients. Some TCR beta motif variants had previously been reported in synovial fluid and blood of reactive arthritis patients, which suggested common disease-initiation mechanisms.

The germline V gene (reference sequence) provides CDR1 SEHNR and CDR2 FQNEAQ. Its CDR3 holds 11 amino acids, cysteine through phenylalanine. CDR3 DNA only is kept here, 33 bases in frame from base 1. Relative to germline, V is 4 bases shorter and J is 6 bases shorter, with 7 bases between their ends. The source material was blood, either unsorted or a sorted T cell fraction (not recorded which). This TCR derives from a male donor with ankylosing spondylitis or in good health (not recorded which). The sequence is built from TRBV7-9 and TRBJ2-7; no confident D gene assignment can be made. In nucleotide form, the sequence is TGTGCCAGCAGCTCCCCGAGCGAGCAGTACTTC. This translates into CASSSPSEQYF.